This T cell receptor (beta chain) was identified during a study of identical twins. Whole-study results and caveats: Insertion counts were lower in abundant cord blood beta clonotypes, a trend that memory repertoires did not show. Models underestimated how often monozygotic twins shared out-of-frame TCR alpha.

This clonotype was counted ten times or more. Its antigen is unknown. A read error may produce the germline difference seen at one junction end. TCRdb re-called the 5' RACE reads through MiXCR, storing one row per CDR3 protein. The table has around 690,000 distinct CDR3 sequences, around 20% seen once. CDR1 SGHRS and CDR2 YFSETQ come from the germline V gene. The CDR3 runs to 16 residues. These data are also associated with another study on T cells expressing NK-cell markers. That work contributes: The authors applied an anti-gamma-delta TCR antibody in several experiments, and it restricted sorting to alpha-beta TCR T cells. These same clonotypes (in a few donors) also led the CD3+CD56-NKG2C+ fraction.

The receptor was derived from a woman aged 18-35 years in good health. The chain uses TRBV5-1 and TRBJ2-5; 8 bases line up with TRBD2. The specimen was PBMCs. CDR3 bases: TGTGCCAGCAGCTTAGGGCTAGCGGGCGGACAAGAGACCCAGTACTTC. Translation: CASSLGLAGGQETQYF. The full variable domain, in which reference TRBV5-1 and TRBJ2-5 provide the parts outside the CDR3, is KAGVTQTPRYLIKTRGQQVTLSCSPISGHRSVSWYQQTPGQGLQFLFEYFSETQRNKGNFPGRFSGRQFSNSRSEMNVSTLELGDSALYLCASSLGLAGGQETQYFGPGTRLLVL.